These 25 T cell receptor beta chains were all obtained from the same sample, sequenced in a study of OX40 agonist ivuxolimab in advanced cancers. Sequencing used immunoSEQ multiplex PCR; TCRdb keeps in-frame clones, though not all of them. The sample records about 22,000 clones, more than 75% being singletons. This material consisted of CD4+ or CD8+ T cells sorted from blood, taken in a trial of the OX40 agonist ivuxolimab. These receptors all stem from an adult with an advanced solid tumor such as melanoma, head and neck, liver or kidney cancer.

The chain has TRBV28 and TRBJ2-7; no firm D call. CDR1 and CDR2 (germline): MDHEN, SYDVKM. The CDR3 covers 12 residues. Trimming left V 4 bases short and J 0 bases short, with 4 bases between. The CDR3 region is CASSSSSYEQYF. The CDR3 DNA reads as TGTGCCAGCAGTTCGAGCTCCTACGAGCAGTACTTC.

V gene TRBV27 combines with J gene TRBJ2-1; D is unclear. This CDR3 spans 15 amino acids. V shed 0 bases and J shed 5 bases, with 11 bases lying between them. Germline loops: CDR1 MNHEY, CDR2 SMNVEV (reference sequence). CDR3 coding DNA: TGTGCCAGCAGTTTATCGGGGAATTCCCACAATGAGCAGTTCTTC. Translated, it gives CASSLSGNSHNEQFF.

This clone occurred once. The chain couples TRBV2 to TRBJ1-3, with 7 bases that match TRBD1. This CDR3 is 15 amino acids long. Germline V CDR1 and CDR2: SNHLY, FYNNEI. J was trimmed by 0 bases and V by 1 base; bases with no gene match: 0. The CDR3 DNA reads TGTGCCAGCAGTGAAGGGACAGGCTCTGGAAACACCATATATTTT. Amino acid sequence: CASSEGTGSGNTIYF.

As concerns this clone: Germline and junction disagree at one end, which may indicate a read error. The chain has TRBV7-7 and TRBJ2-5; TRBD2 might be the D (7 bases). CDR3 length equals 15 residues. Germline V gives CDR1 SSHAT, CDR2 FNYEAQ (reference sequence). The CDR3 spells CASSFGGAPSETQYF. CDR3 DNA: TGTGCTAGCAGCTTTGGGGGGGCGCCTTCAGAGACCCAGTACTTC.

The chain is built from TRBV25-1 and TRBJ2-1; possible D gene TRBD2, 6 bases. Germline loops: CDR1 MGHDK, CDR2 SYGVNS. The CDR3 covers 15 residues. V dropped 3 bases and J dropped 8 bases, with 17 bases sitting between them. CDR3 in amino acids: CASSDGTFQSDEQFF. CDR3 DNA: TGTGCCAGCAGTGACGGGACTTTCCAATCGGATGAGCAGTTCTTC.

Regarding this clone: A read error may produce the germline difference seen at one junction end. Written as DNA, the CDR3 is TGCACCAGCAGCCAAGTTTTCACTAGCGGGTGGGAGCAGTACTTC. Protein product: CTSSQVFTSGWEQYF. This sequence joins TRBV4-1 and TRBJ2-7; 9 positions match TRBD2. Germline V CDR1 and CDR2: MGHRA, YSYEKL. There are 15 residues in the CDR3.

The genes are TRBV10-3 and TRBJ2-5; D not certain. The germline V and J ends were trimmed by 0 bases and 0 bases, with 17 bases remaining between them. Germline-derived CDR1 and CDR2 are ENHRY and SYGVKD. The CDR3 loop spans 18 amino acids. The CDR3 DNA sequence: TGTGCCATCAGTGAGTCGAGGTACGGAGCCACGGACCAAGAGACCCAGTACTTC. Translated: CAISESRYGATDQETQYF.

The chain links TRBV27 to TRBJ2-1; 7 bases are a match to TRBD2. V lost 0 bases to trimming and J lost 0 bases; unmatched junction nucleotides: 5. In germline, CDR1 is MNHEY, CDR2 SMNVEV (reference sequence). This CDR3 is built from 17 residues. Here the CDR3 reads CASSLSGAGSSYNEQFF. The CDR3, as DNA: TGTGCCAGCAGTTTATCGGGAGCGGGGAGCTCCTACAATGAGCAGTTCTTC.

The gene calls are TRBV5-6 and TRBJ1-1; D not resolved. The length of the CDR3 is 13 residues. Looked up from germline, CDR1 is SGHDT and CDR2 is YYEEEE. Trimming removed 3 bases from V and 4 bases from J, with 10 bases in between. In DNA, the CDR3 is TGTGCCAGCAGCTGGGGTGTGGCCACTGAAGCTTTCTTT. Protein: CASSWGVATEAFF.

V usage is TRBV13 and J usage is TRBJ2-3; D gene uncertain. V shed 3 bases and J shed 4 bases, with 11 bases lying between them. Germline CDR1 PRHDT, CDR2 FYEKMQ (reference sequence). The CDR3 sequence is 14 residues long. The CDR3: CASSFGQLADTQYF. CDR3 nucleotide sequence: TGTGCCAGCAGCTTCGGCCAGCTCGCAGATACGCAGTATTTT.

This chain links TRBV7-6 with TRBJ1-4, with TRBD1 matching over 9 bases. CDR3 size: 14 residues. Germline assignment: CDR1 SGHVS and CDR2 FNYEAQ. V trimming: 1 base; J trimming: 6 bases; junction bases outside the gene matches: 0. CDR3 region: CASSLGTGDEKLFF. CDR3 DNA sequence: TGTGCCAGCAGCTTAGGGACAGGGGATGAAAAACTGTTTTTT.

The chain is built from TRBV6-4 and TRBJ2-2; D not certain. CDR3 length equals 13 residues. Deletions cut 6 bases from V and 6 bases from J, with 11 bases between. Germline values: CDR1 MRHNA, CDR2 SNTAGT. Written as DNA, the CDR3 is TGTGCCAGCAGCGAGGACCTCGCCGGGGAGCTGTTTTTT. Translated: CASSEDLAGELFF.

The chain employs TRBV9 and TRBJ2-7; 8 bases fit TRBD1. Germline V CDR1 and CDR2: SGDLS, YYNGEE. The CDR3 is 12 amino acids. The ends lost 3 bases at V and 6 bases at J; junction bases unmatched: 2. The CDR3 reads CASSATGGEQYF. The CDR3 bases are TGTGCCAGCAGCGCCACAGGGGGCGAGCAGTACTTC.

The chain carries TRBV28 and TRBJ1-2, with unresolved D. Germline CDR1 MDHEN, CDR2 SYDVKM. V dropped 2 bases and J dropped 1 base, with 5 bases sitting between them. The length of the CDR3 is 13 residues. Here the CDR3 DNA reads TGTGCCAGCAGTTTACACGTTAACTATGGCTACACCTTC. It translates to CASSLHVNYGYTF.

The CDR3 DNA is TGTGCCAGCAGCTTAGCGGATGTCGGTAGACAGGGGTTCCAAGAGACCCAGTACTTC. Its translation is CASSLADVGRQGFQETQYF. The chain uses TRBV7-6 and TRBJ2-5; 8 nucleotides match TRBD1. J gave up 1 base and V 0 bases, and 13 bases lay outside the gene matches. Per the germline V gene, CDR1 is SGHVS and CDR2 is FNYEAQ. This CDR3 is 19 amino acids long.

The V and J genes are TRBV2 and TRBJ2-1, with 12 bases that match TRBD2. The junction had 5 bases not matched to a gene; V was cut back by 5 bases and J by 6 bases. Germline V gives CDR1 SNHLY, CDR2 FYNNEI. CDR3 size: 15 residues. The CDR3: CASSPGTSGFNEQFF. The CDR3 DNA reads as TGTGCCAGCAGTCCCGGGACTAGCGGGTTCAATGAGCAGTTCTTC.

The CDR3 reads CASSRQQGGYEQYF. CDR3 in DNA: TGTGCCAGCAGTCGACAACAAGGGGGCTACGAGCAGTACTTC. V usage is TRBV27 and J usage is TRBJ2-7; maybe TRBD1 (6 bases). The germline gives CDR1 MNHEY, CDR2 SMNVEV (reference sequence). The length of the CDR3 is 14 residues. Trimming shortened V by 5 bases and J by 3 bases, and 14 bases separated the two germline ends.

This clone turned up a few times. The chain carries TRBV6-5 and TRBJ2-7; D may correspond to TRBD1 or TRBD2 (5 bases each). This CDR3 contains 13 residues. Germline CDR1 is MNHEY and CDR2 is SVGAGI. The V end was cut by 4 bases, the J end by 5 bases, with 12 bases between. The chain's CDR3 is CASSWVGTDEQYF. CDR3 coding DNA: TGTGCCAGCAGTTGGGTCGGGACCGACGAGCAGTACTTC.

V is TRBV10-2 and J is TRBJ2-7, with no clear D. Trimming removed 0 bases from V and 7 bases from J, with 13 bases in between. The CDR3 spans 14 residues. Germline loops: CDR1 WSHSY, CDR2 SAAADI. Written as DNA, the CDR3 is TGCGCCAGCAGTGAGTCGAATTACAGCCCTGAGCAGTACTTC. Residues: CASSESNYSPEQYF.

The V call is TRBV5-1, the J call TRBJ1-4; possible D gene TRBD1, 6 bases. Germline lookup yields CDR1 SGHRS and CDR2 YFSETQ. V lost 4 bases and J 8 bases, leaving 12 bases between the germline ends. The CDR3 runs to 13 residues. The CDR3 reads CASSTGTSEKLFF. The CDR3 DNA is TGCGCCAGCAGCACCGGGACATCAGAAAAACTGTTTTTT. Full variable domain (missing parts from reference TRBV5-1 and TRBJ1-4): KAGVTQTPRYLIKTRGQQVTLSCSPISGHRSVSWYQQTPGQGLQFLFEYFSETQRNKGNFPGRFSGRQFSNSRSEMNVSTLELGDSALYLCASSTGTSEKLFFGSGTQLSVL.

J is TRBJ2-1 and V is TRBV16, with 9 nucleotides matching TRBD1. Trimming took 0 bases from V and 8 from J; bases not matched to a gene: 2. CDR1 KGHSY and CDR2 FQNENV come from the germline V gene. The CDR3 has 14 residues. The CDR3 is CASSQSQGAHEQFF. As DNA, the CDR3 is TGTGCCAGCAGCCAATCACAGGGGGCTCATGAGCAGTTCTTC. Full variable domain (missing parts from reference TRBV16 and TRBJ2-1): GEEVAQTPKHLVRGEGQKAKLYCAPIKGHSYVFWYQQVLKNEFKFLISFQNENVFDETGMPKERFSAKCLPNSPCSLEIQATKLEDSAVYFCASSQSQGAHEQFFGPGTRLTVL.

This clone was picked up one time. The chain couples TRBV5-1 to TRBJ2-1; TRBD2 aligns across 13 bases. Trimming removed 4 bases from V and 9 bases from J; junction bases left unmatched: 10. The CDR3 runs 16 residues. The germline V gene encodes CDR1 SGHRS and CDR2 YFSETQ. CDR3: CASSQGLAGVLSEQFF. CDR3 in DNA: TGCGCCAGCAGCCAAGGACTAGCGGGAGTATTATCTGAGCAGTTCTTC.

This rearrangement joins TRBV7-9 to TRBJ1-3; D remains ambiguous. The CDR3 consists of 17 residues. Trimming took off 5 bases at V and 0 bases at J, with 17 bases between the two ends. Germline V lookup: CDR1 SEHNR, CDR2 FQNEAQ (reference sequence). DNA for the CDR3: TGTGCCAGCAGCCCCTATCCTCCACAGATCTCTGGAAACACCATATATTTT. It encodes CASSPYPPQISGNTIYF.

The J gene is TRBJ2-7, the V gene TRBV4-1, with a tentative D call TRBD2 (5 bases). The CDR3 covers 16 residues. Germline CDR1 and CDR2: MGHRA and YSYEKL. The V gene lost 0 bases and the J gene lost 2 bases, with 14 bases spanning the gap. As DNA, the CDR3 is TGCGCCAGCAGCCAAGAATCGGCTAGCAGGACCTACGAGCAGTACTTC. Residues: CASSQESASRTYEQYF.

The chain combines TRBV6-1 with TRBJ1-1; D unresolved. This CDR3 region has 13 residues. Trimming shortened V by 5 bases and J by 11 bases, and 18 bases separated the two germline ends. Looked up from germline, CDR1 is MNHNS and CDR2 is SASEGT. The CDR3, as DNA: TGTGCCAGCAGTAGCATGGAAGGATCGGCGGCTTTCTTT. Its translation: CASSSMEGSAAFF.